This TCR beta chain stems from a study of blood T cell repertoires in COVID-19 (dated by TCRdb to the early 2020s). As for the study more broadly: Samples covering the acute and convalescent phases of COVID-19 were provided by collaborators in the United States, Italy and Spain. The prospective study material was composed of cDNA or gDNA derived from T cells, B-cell-depleted T cells, or PBMCs. The dataset comprised deeply sampled blood TCRbeta repertoires from subjects exposed to, actively infected with, or recovered from COVID-19. The repertoires were released in a freely available public database meant as a resource for research on the immune response to SARS-CoV-2. Samples were obtained from the ongoing ImmuneRACE study (first 160 participants) and from about 1,300 subjects provided by 6 global collaborators. Sample metadata almost always included a de-identified subject ID, COVID-19 status, age in years and sex. HLA class I and class II types, where available, came from metadata supplied by the sample provider rather than from assay-based typing.

TCRbeta CDR3 regions were amplified from genomic DNA using the immunoSEQ Assay, a bias-controlled multiplex PCR. The authors' pipeline ran thus. The number of nucleated cells in each sample was estimated from the amplification of reference gene primers within the assay. To quantify the absolute abundance of each unique TCRbeta CDR3 rearrangement, sequence reads were collapsed and filtered. Productive Simpson clonality was computed per sample as the square root of Simpson's diversity index over productive rearrangements. TCRdb carries this immuneACCESS record with in-frame sequences only. Its versions omit some clonotypes, under half of them owing to an unresolved V gene in the studies checked, with the rest unexplained. V and J calls and clone size come straight from that table; D and trimming were deduced from the DNA. The sample table shows under 500,000 clones, and 70% to 90% are seen once. Roughly 1.9% of the sample belongs to the ten largest clones.

In the prospective study, participants were about 18 to 89 years old, resided in about 25 geographic areas of the United States, and were enrolled through a virtual design. In the prospective study, cohorts were assigned on the basis of participant-reported clinical history obtained from a screening survey and a study questionnaire. Mobile phlebotomists in the prospective study collected whole blood, serum and a nasopharyngeal or oropharyngeal swab from every participant. Additional blood draws and questionnaires over a 2-month period could optionally be provided by prospective study participants. Prospective study blood samples were shipped either frozen or at room temperature before DNA extraction. Results and caveats for the whole study, not just this receptor: The amount of clinical and demographic metadata varied by source and participant and was provided uncurated.

This clone was recorded only once. The clone's antigen remains unknown. Base-call qualities are not available, and no considerably larger clone is one nucleotide away. The V and J ends are trimmed by 2 bases and 4 bases, leaving 18 bases between them. For CDR1 and CDR2, the germline V gene (reference sequence) lists GTSNPN and SVGIG. Taken from cysteine to phenylalanine, the CDR3 has 17 residues. CDR3 DNA is the only sequence kept; it has 51 bases, read in frame from the first base. This TCR derives from a woman aged 18-29 years with acute COVID-19. The rearranged chain carries TRBV30 and TRBJ2-6; a weak D assignment points to TRBD2 (5 bases agree). The material sequenced was PBMCs or T cells enriched from blood (not recorded which). CDR3 loop: CAWSPRAPFVGANVLTF. The sequenced DNA: TGTGCCTGGAGTCCGAGGGCCCCCTTTGTCGGGGCCAACGTCCTGACTTTC.